The 11 T cell receptor beta chains presented below share a single source sample, sequenced in a study of shared clonotypes between healthy human individuals. Assay used: immunoSEQ multiplex PCR; TCRdb lists only in-frame clones, some missing. In the table there are about 2.3 million clones, 80% to 95% of which are singletons. Sample: naive CD4+ T cells from PBMCs. Subset denoted: CD45RA+ positively selected. Receptors were obtained from a man in his late teens or twenties in good health. Some clones in this sample may be carry-over from other donors' samples.

V gene TRBV9 combines with J gene TRBJ2-7, with TRBD1 matching 11 bases. Trimming at V came to 0 bases and at J to 3 bases, leaving 5 bases not matched to a gene. Germline CDR1 SGDLS, CDR2 YYNGEE. The CDR3 has 16 residues. This chain's CDR3 is CASSVAGQGAFYEQYF. CDR3 DNA sequence: TGTGCCAGCAGCGTAGCTGGACAGGGGGCATTCTACGAGCAGTACTTC.

Comments on this clone: The sample holds other DNA sequences that translate to the same CDR3. The rearrangement uses TRBV7-3 and TRBJ1-3; TRBD1 aligns across 7 bases. Germline CDR1 is SGHTA and CDR2 is FQGTGA. Losses at the gene ends were 5 bases for V and 1 base for J; bases not matched to a gene: 5. The CDR3 length is 15 residues. The DNA of the CDR3 is TGTGCCAGCAGCCCAGGGGGGAGTTCTGGAAACACCATATATTTT. Amino acids: CASSPGGSSGNTIYF.

The chain joins TRBV6-5 to TRBJ1-4, with TRBD1 as a possible D gene (5 bases). Germline lookup yields CDR1 MNHEY and CDR2 SVGAGI. CDR3 length: 15 amino acids. Trimming removed 6 bases at V and 5 bases at J, with 16 bases between. CDR3 bases: TGTGCCAGCAGAGACCAGGGAAAGGGAAATGAAAAACTGTTTTTT. Translating it yields CASRDQGKGNEKLFF.

This rearrangement joins TRBV19 to TRBJ2-3; 8 positions match TRBD2. V shed 5 bases, J shed 2 bases, and the junction held 3 bases outside the gene matches. This CDR3 region has 14 residues. CDR1 LNHDA and CDR2 SQIVND come from the germline V gene (reference sequence). The DNA for the CDR3 is TGTGCCAGTAGTTTAGCGGGATCCACAGATACGCAGTATTTT. Encoded protein: CASSLAGSTDTQYF.

Worth noting for this clone: Other nucleotide sequences from this sample produce the same CDR3. The chain has TRBV28 and TRBJ2-7; D ambiguous. The ends were cut back, 2 bases at V and 2 bases at J, with 7 bases in the middle. The CDR3 sequence is 13 residues long. Germline CDR1 reads MDHEN; CDR2 reads SYDVKM. The CDR3 nucleotides are TGTGCCAGCAGTTTAACAGCCACCTACGAGCAGTACTTC. Amino acids: CASSLTATYEQYF.

The rearrangement links TRBV5-4 to TRBJ2-1; D is ambiguous. CDR3 length equals 14 residues. Germline V gene lookup returns CDR1 SGHNT and CDR2 YYREEE (reference sequence). Trimming shortened V by 4 bases and J by 0 bases, and 8 bases separated the two germline ends. CDR3 region: CASSPASSYNEQFF. As DNA, the CDR3 is TGTGCCAGCAGCCCCGCGAGCTCCTACAATGAGCAGTTCTTC.

This sequence joins TRBV28 and TRBJ1-4; D gene ambiguous. The V and J ends lost 6 bases and 5 bases respectively, with 4 bases between them. CDR3 length: 11 amino acids. Germline loops: CDR1 MDHEN, CDR2 SYDVKM. DNA of the CDR3: TGTGCCAGCAGAAGGAATGAAAAACTGTTTTTT. As protein: CASRRNEKLFF.

The rearrangement joins TRBV19 to TRBJ2-7; TRBD1 is a possible D gene (6 bases). Trimming took 2 bases from V and 7 from J, leaving 12 bases between them. This CDR3 has 13 amino acids. Germline values: CDR1 LNHDA, CDR2 SQIVND (reference sequence). The CDR3 reads CASSITGRWEQYF. CDR3 DNA: TGTGCCAGTAGTATAACAGGGCGATGGGAGCAGTACTTC.

This chain links TRBV5-4 with TRBJ2-1; D is ambiguous. Trimming removed 3 bases from V and 5 bases from J, with 9 bases in between. This CDR3 is built from 13 residues. Germline V gives CDR1 SGHNT, CDR2 YYREEE (reference sequence). This CDR3 reads CASSSVLDNEQFF. The CDR3 coding sequence is TGTGCCAGCAGCTCCGTCTTAGACAATGAGCAGTTCTTC.

This chain joins TRBV2 and TRBJ2-1, with D perhaps matching TRBD1 or TRBD2 (5 bases each). From germline, CDR1 is SNHLY and CDR2 FYNNEI. The V and J ends lost 5 bases and 7 bases respectively, with 15 bases between them. This CDR3 has 14 amino acids. This CDR3 is CASSFMRGGNEQFF. CDR3 DNA: TGTGCCAGCAGTTTTATGAGGGGCGGAAATGAGCAGTTCTTC.

This clone was seen a single time. The sample contains more than one DNA sequence encoding this CDR3. The rearrangement links TRBV7-9 to TRBJ2-2; no firm D call. The CDR3 covers 14 residues. V lost 1 base to trimming and J lost 2 bases, with 5 bases between them. Germline CDR1 SEHNR, CDR2 FQNEAQ (reference sequence). CDR3 loop: CASSLGANTGELFF. The DNA of the CDR3 is TGTGCCAGCAGCTTAGGTGCAAACACCGGGGAGCTGTTTTTT.